The 17 T cell receptor beta chains below were found in one sample sequenced in a study of T cell repertoires in cytomegalovirus infection. No antigen is known for these receptors. Each CDR3 protein is one row after TCRdb ran MiXCR on the reads. The data hold about 900,000 distinct CDR3 sequences, with 30% to 40% observed a single time. The sample consisted of cultured CD8+ T cells from PBMCs, taken from culture after CMV antigen stimulation. These receptors were obtained from a human donor in good health (CMV status not recorded). Some clones in this sample may be carry-over from other donors' samples.

This clonotype was found a few times. This chain uses TRBV20-1 with TRBJ1-2; D is undetermined. V lost 1 base to trimming and J lost 2 bases, with 11 bases between them. CDR1 and CDR2 (germline): DFQATT, SNEGSKA (reference sequence). This CDR3 spans 14 amino acids. The CDR3 DNA sequence: TGCAGTGCTAGAGTAAGGGATCCAAACTATGGCTACACCTTC. It codes for CSARVRDPNYGYTF.

V usage is TRBV2 and J usage is TRBJ1-6; D is undetermined. The ends were cut back, 7 bases at V and 6 bases at J, with 10 bases in the middle. The CDR3 is made up of 13 amino acids. Per the germline V gene, CDR1 is SNHLY and CDR2 is FYNNEI. CDR3 DNA: TGTGCCAGCAAGGGCAGGCCTAATTCACCCCTCCACTTT. Its protein is CASKGRPNSPLHF.

The CDR3 coding sequence is TGCGCCAGCAGCTTGGGGGAAGATTACCAAGAGACCCAGTACTTC. Translating it yields CASSLGEDYQETQYF. The chain links TRBV5-1 to TRBJ2-5; D call uncertain. Trimming left V 0 bases short and J 0 bases short, with 9 bases between. CDR1 and CDR2 (germline): SGHRS, YFSETQ. This CDR3 is 15 amino acids long.

At least ten counts were recorded for this clonotype. The V call is TRBV7-2, the J call TRBJ1-1; D is possibly TRBD1 (5 bases). The ends were cut back, 1 base at V and 8 bases at J, with 14 bases in the middle. The CDR3 covers 14 residues. Germline V gene sequence: CDR1 SGHTA, CDR2 FQGNSA. CDR3 nucleotide sequence: TGTGCCAGCAGCTTAGTCGGGGGAACGTGGGAAGCTTTCTTT. It specifies CASSLVGGTWEAFF.

This chain joins TRBV7-9 and TRBJ2-3; 13 bases agree with TRBD2. From germline, CDR1 is SEHNR and CDR2 FQNEAQ (reference sequence). The CDR3 sequence is 18 residues long. The junction had 12 bases not matched to a gene; V was cut back by 5 bases and J by 4 bases. CDR3 residues: CASSLTGTSGERADTQYF. The CDR3 DNA follows: TGTGCCAGCAGCCTGACCGGGACTAGCGGGGAGAGAGCAGATACGCAGTATTTT.

Remarks on this clonotype: Its ends do not fully match the called genes, so a read error is possible. The chain combines TRBV15 with TRBJ2-5; no clear D gene. The CDR3 contains 13 residues. Germline V gene data show CDR1 as LNHNV and CDR2 as YYDKDF (reference sequence). Here the CDR3 DNA reads TGTGCCACCAACAGAGTTTCCCAAGAGACCCAGTACTTC. Its protein is CATNRVSQETQYF. The whole variable domain, filled in from reference TRBV15 and TRBJ2-5, reads DAMVIQNPRYQVTQFGKPVTLSCSQTLNHNVMYWYQQKSSQAPKLLFHYYDKDFNNEADTPDNFQSRRPNTSFCFLDIRSPGLGDTAMYLCATNRVSQETQYFGPGTRLLVL.

The rearrangement joins TRBV3-1 to TRBJ2-3; D is uncertain. V gave up 0 bases and J gave up 1 base, with 8 bases separating them. The V gene's germline CDR1 is LGHDT and CDR2 YNNKEL (reference sequence). The CDR3 loop spans 15 amino acids. The CDR3 nucleotides read TGTGCCAGCAGCCAAGATGGCTCCCGCACAGATACGCAGTATTTT. Translating gives CASSQDGSRTDTQYF.

In this sample, this clonotype turned up a few times. The chain couples TRBV6-6 to TRBJ1-1; no firm D call. The CDR3 is 13 residues long. Trimming removed 0 bases from V and 10 bases from J, with 12 bases in between. From germline, CDR1 is MNHNY and CDR2 SVGAGI (reference sequence). The DNA for the CDR3 is TGTGCCAGCAGTTACTCTAGGGCAGCTGGAGCTTTCTTT. This encodes CASSYSRAAGAFF.

V usage is TRBV4-1 and J usage is TRBJ2-7, with D perhaps TRBD1 (6 bases). CDR3 length: 16 residues. The germline V and J ends were trimmed by 3 bases and 2 bases, with 17 bases remaining between them. The germline V gene has CDR1 MGHRA and CDR2 YSYEKL. CDR3 coding DNA: TGCGCCAGCAGCCATGAAACCGGGACAAGAGCCTACGAGCAGTACTTC. Protein product: CASSHETGTRAYEQYF.

In this sample, this clonotype turned up a few times. The chain couples TRBV12-3 or TRBV12-4 to TRBJ1-5; 7 positions agree with TRBD1. The CDR3 spans 20 residues. Trimming removed 0 bases from V and 0 bases from J; junction bases left unmatched: 14. CDR3 in DNA: TGTGCCAGCAGTTTAGCGCTAGGGGCAGGGGGTGTCTATAGCAATCAGCCCCAGCATTTT. Residues: CASSLALGAGGVYSNQPQHF.

This chain links TRBV9 with TRBJ1-2; 8 nucleotides align to TRBD1. This CDR3 is built from 15 residues. V lost 3 bases, J lost 0 bases, and 4 bases stayed unmatched. Germline V gene lookup returns CDR1 SGDLS and CDR2 YYNGEE. The CDR3 nucleotides read TGTGCCAGCAGCGCGCCGACAGGGGCTAACTATGGCTACACCTTC. Translated: CASSAPTGANYGYTF.

The V call is TRBV27, the J call TRBJ2-3; either TRBD1 or TRBD2 may fit D (6 bases each). The germline V gene encodes CDR1 MNHEY and CDR2 SMNVEV (reference sequence). The CDR3 is made up of 15 amino acids. Trimming took 0 bases from V and 6 from J, leaving 13 bases between them. This CDR3 reads CASSLSGGRRDTQYF. CDR3 sequence (DNA): TGTGCCAGCAGTTTATCGGGGGGCCGGAGGGATACGCAGTATTTT.

This CDR3 reads CASSPSRQVGYTF. CDR3 DNA sequence: TGCGCCAGCAGCCCCTCCCGACAGGTTGGCTACACCTTC. The chain has TRBV5-1 and TRBJ1-2; D possibly corresponds to TRBD1 (6 bases). Germline V gene data show CDR1 as SGHRS and CDR2 as YFSETQ. Trimming removed 4 bases at V and 7 bases at J, with 14 bases between. The CDR3 length is 13 residues.

The gene calls are TRBV10-3 and TRBJ1-3; 7 bases map to TRBD1. The V gene end was trimmed by 7 bases and the J gene end by 3 bases; junction bases not matched to a gene: 9. The germline CDR1 and CDR2 sequences are ENHRY and SYGVKD. This CDR3 has 15 amino acids. The CDR3 DNA sequence: TGTGCCATCAAACAGACAGGGAATGGTGGAAACACCATATATTTT. Protein sequence: CAIKQTGNGGNTIYF.

The V and J genes are TRBV28 and TRBJ2-3; 11 nucleotides match TRBD2. CDR1 is MDHEN and CDR2 is SYDVKM in the germline V gene. This CDR3 is 16 amino acids long. Trimming removed 2 bases from V and 0 bases from J; junction bases left unmatched: 1. In nucleotides, the CDR3 is TGTGCCAGCAGTTTAGTAGCGGGGGGGAGCACAGATACGCAGTATTTT. It specifies CASSLVAGGSTDTQYF. Filled out from reference TRBV28 and TRBJ2-3, the complete variable domain reads DVKVTQSSRYLVKRTGEKVFLECVQDMDHENMFWYRQDPGLGLRLIYFSYDVKMKEKGDIPEGYSVSREKKERFSLILESASTNQTSMYLCASSLVAGGSTDTQYFGPGTRLTVL.

A few counts support this clonotype. The rearrangement links TRBV7-6 to TRBJ2-2; D might be TRBD2 (7 bases). The CDR3 has 15 amino acids. Germline V gene sequence: CDR1 SGHVS, CDR2 FNYEAQ. Here the CDR3 reads CASSPGRGLTGELFF. In nucleotides, the CDR3 is TGTGCTAGCTCCCCGGGGCGGGGGCTCACCGGGGAGCTGTTTTTT.

The chain uses TRBV27 and TRBJ2-1, with 11 bases that match TRBD2. CDR1 and CDR2 from the germline V gene are MNHEY and SMNVEV (reference sequence). After removal of 5 bases from V and 8 bases from J, the junction contained 5 bases not matched to a gene. This CDR3 has 14 residues. CDR3 in DNA: TGTGCCAGCAGTATTAGCGGGGGGGCCGATGAGCAGTTCTTC. This sequence encodes CASSISGGADEQFF.